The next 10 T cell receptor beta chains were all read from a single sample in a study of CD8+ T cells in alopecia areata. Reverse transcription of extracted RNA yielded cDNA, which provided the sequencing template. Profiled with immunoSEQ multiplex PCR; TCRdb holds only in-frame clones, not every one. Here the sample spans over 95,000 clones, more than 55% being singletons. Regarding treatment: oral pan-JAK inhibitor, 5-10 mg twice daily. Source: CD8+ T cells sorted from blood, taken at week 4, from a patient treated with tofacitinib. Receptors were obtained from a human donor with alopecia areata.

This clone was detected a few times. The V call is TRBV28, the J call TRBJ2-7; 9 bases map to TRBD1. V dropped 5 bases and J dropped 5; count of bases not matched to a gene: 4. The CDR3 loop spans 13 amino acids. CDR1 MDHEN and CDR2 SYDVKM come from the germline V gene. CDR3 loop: CASSPTGGNEQYF. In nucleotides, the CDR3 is TGTGCCAGCAGTCCGACAGGGGGAAACGAGCAGTACTTC. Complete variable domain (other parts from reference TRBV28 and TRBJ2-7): DVKVTQSSRYLVKRTGEKVFLECVQDMDHENMFWYRQDPGLGLRLIYFSYDVKMKEKGDIPEGYSVSREKKERFSLILESASTNQTSMYLCASSPTGGNEQYFGPGTRLTVT.

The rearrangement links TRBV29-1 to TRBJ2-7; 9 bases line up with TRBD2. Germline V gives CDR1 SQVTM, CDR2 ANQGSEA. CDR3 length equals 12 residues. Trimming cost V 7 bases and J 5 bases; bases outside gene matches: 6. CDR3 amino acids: CSAAGGGDEQYF. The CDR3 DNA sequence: TGCAGCGCTGCGGGAGGGGGGGACGAGCAGTACTTC.

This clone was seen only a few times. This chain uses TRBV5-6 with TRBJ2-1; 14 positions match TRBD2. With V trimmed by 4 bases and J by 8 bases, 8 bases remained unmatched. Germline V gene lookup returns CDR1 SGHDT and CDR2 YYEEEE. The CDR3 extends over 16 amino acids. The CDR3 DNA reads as TGTGCCAGCAGCGGGATGACTAGCGGGAGGGCCCATGAGCAGTTCTTC. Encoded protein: CASSGMTSGRAHEQFF.

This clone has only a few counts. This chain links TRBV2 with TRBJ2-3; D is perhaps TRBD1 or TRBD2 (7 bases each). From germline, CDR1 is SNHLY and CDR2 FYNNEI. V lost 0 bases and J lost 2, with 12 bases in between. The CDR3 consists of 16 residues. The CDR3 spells CASSEAQGGATDTQYF. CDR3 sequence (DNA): TGTGCCAGCAGTGAAGCGCAGGGGGGGGCCACAGATACGCAGTATTTT.

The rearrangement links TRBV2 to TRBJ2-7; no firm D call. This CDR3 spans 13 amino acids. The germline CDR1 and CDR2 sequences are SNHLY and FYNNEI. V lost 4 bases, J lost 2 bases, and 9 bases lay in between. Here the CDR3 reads CASSGQEPYEQYF. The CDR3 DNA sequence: TGTGCCAGCAGTGGGCAGGAGCCCTACGAGCAGTACTTC.

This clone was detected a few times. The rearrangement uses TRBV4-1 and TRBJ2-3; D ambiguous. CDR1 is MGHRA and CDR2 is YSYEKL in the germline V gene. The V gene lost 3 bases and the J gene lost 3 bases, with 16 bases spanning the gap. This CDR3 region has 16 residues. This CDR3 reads CASSQRSPGPTDTQYF. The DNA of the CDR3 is TGCGCCAGCAGCCAGAGATCGCCAGGTCCGACAGATACGCAGTATTTT.

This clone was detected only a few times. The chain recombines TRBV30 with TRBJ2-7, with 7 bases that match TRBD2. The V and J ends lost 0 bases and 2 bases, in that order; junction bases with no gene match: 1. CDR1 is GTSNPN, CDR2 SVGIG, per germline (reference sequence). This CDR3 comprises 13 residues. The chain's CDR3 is CAWSVTSAYEQYF. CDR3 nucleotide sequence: TGTGCCTGGAGTGTTACTAGCGCCTACGAGCAGTACTTC.

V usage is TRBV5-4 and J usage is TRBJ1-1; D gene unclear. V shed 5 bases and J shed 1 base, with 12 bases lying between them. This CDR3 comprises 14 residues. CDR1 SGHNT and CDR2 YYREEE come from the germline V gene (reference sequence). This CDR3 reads CASRYTDGNTEAFF. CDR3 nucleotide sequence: TGTGCCAGCAGGTATACCGACGGGAACACTGAAGCTTTCTTT.

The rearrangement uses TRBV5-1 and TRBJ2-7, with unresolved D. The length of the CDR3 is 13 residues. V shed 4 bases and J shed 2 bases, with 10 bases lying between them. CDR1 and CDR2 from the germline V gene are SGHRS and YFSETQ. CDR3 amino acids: CASSMDATYEQYF. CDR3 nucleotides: TGCGCCAGCAGCATGGACGCTACCTACGAGCAGTACTTC.

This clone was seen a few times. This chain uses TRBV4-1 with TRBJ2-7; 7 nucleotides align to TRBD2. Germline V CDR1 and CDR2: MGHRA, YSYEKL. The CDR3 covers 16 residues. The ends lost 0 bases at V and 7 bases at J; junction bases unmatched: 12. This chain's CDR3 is CASSQDRSGNRREQYF. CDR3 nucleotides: TGCGCCAGCAGCCAAGATCGCAGCGGGAATCGACGAGAGCAGTACTTC.